The 4 T cell receptor beta chains below were found in one sample sequenced in a study of cytomegalovirus exposure and HLA in healthy donors. The PCR ran on 60 Vbeta and 13 Jbeta primers. Assay: immunoSEQ multiplex PCR; the TCRdb copy retains only in-frame clones and omits some. Here the sample spans 35,000 to 45,000 clones, 81% being singletons. Sequencing used PBMCs. Every receptor here comes from a woman in her forties in good health and CMV-seronegative.

The sample holds a few counts of this clone. The chain combines TRBV29-1 with TRBJ1-2, with 11 bases fitting TRBD1. Germline assignment: CDR1 SQVTM and CDR2 ANQGSEA. V dropped 8 bases and J dropped 4; count of bases not matched to a gene: 15. The CDR3 runs to 16 residues. Here the CDR3 reads CSSTAVGQGAPYGYTF. The CDR3 DNA follows: TGCAGCTCAACCGCCGTAGGACAGGGGGCGCCCTATGGCTACACCTTC.

This clone came up a few times. The rearrangement links TRBV28 to TRBJ2-7, with TRBD1 matching over 12 bases. Germline loops: CDR1 MDHEN, CDR2 SYDVKM. V shed 8 bases and J 3 bases; nucleotides not matched to a gene: 5. This CDR3 spans 14 amino acids. CDR3 loop: CASLGQGANYEQYV. The CDR3 nucleotides read TGTGCCAGCTTGGGACAGGGGGCGAACTACGAGCAGTACGTC.

The count of this clone is one. This chain joins TRBV5-4 and TRBJ2-3; 9 bases agree with TRBD2. With V trimmed by 1 base and J by 4 bases, 4 bases remained unmatched. The CDR3 has 15 amino acids. In germline, CDR1 is SGHNT, CDR2 YYREEE (reference sequence). The CDR3 loop is CASSLWGGGADTQYF. CDR3 coding DNA: TGTGCCAGCAGCTTGTGGGGCGGGGGGGCAGATACGCAGTATTTT.

J is TRBJ1-2 and V is TRBV9; perhaps TRBD1 as D (5 bases). This CDR3 has 14 residues. Germline assignment: CDR1 SGDLS and CDR2 YYNGEE. Trimming left V 4 bases short and J 4 bases short, with 14 bases between. The CDR3 coding sequence is TGTGCCAGCAGCACCAGGGATTATAGCTATGGCTACACCTTC. The encoded protein is CASSTRDYSYGYTF.